This entry lists 13 T cell receptor beta chains sequenced from one sample in a study of blood T cell repertoires in COVID-19. This table comes from immunoSEQ multiplex PCR, and its TCRdb copy is limited to in-frame clones, with some not included. The sample has 70,000 to 95,000 clones, around 90% seen once. Input material: peripheral blood. The receptors originated from a man in his 70s with acute or convalescent COVID-19.

This chain uses TRBV28 with TRBJ2-1; the match to TRBD1 covers 10 bases. After removal of 4 bases from V and 6 bases from J, the junction contained 3 bases not matched to a gene. Germline V lookup: CDR1 MDHEN, CDR2 SYDVKM. The CDR3 is 14 residues long. DNA of the CDR3: TGTGCCAGCAGTTGGGGACAGGGGTTCAATGAGCAGTTCTTC. It is translated as CASSWGQGFNEQFF.

This clone was observed a handful of times. The chain employs TRBV28 and TRBJ2-2, with D unresolved. The CDR3 extends over 15 amino acids. The germline V gene has CDR1 MDHEN and CDR2 SYDVKM. V was cut by 6 bases and J by 6 bases, with 17 bases left in between. CDR3 coding DNA: TGTGCCAGCAGGTCCGGTCCCGTTTGGTCCGGGGAGCTGTTTTTT. Translation gives CASRSGPVWSGELFF.

The CDR3 bases are TGTGCCGACCGGGGGAATGATGAAGGAGGCTACACCTTC. It yields the protein CADRGNDEGGYTF. V gene TRBV3-1 (or the pseudogene TRBV3-2) combines with J gene TRBJ1-2; weak D call: TRBD1 (5 bases). Deletions cut 11 bases from V and 8 bases from J, with 21 bases between. The germline gives CDR1 LGHDT, CDR2 YNNKEL (reference sequence). The length of the CDR3 is 13 residues.

This sequence joins TRBV18 and TRBJ1-3, with TRBD1 matching over 7 bases. With V trimmed by 3 bases and J by 3 bases, 5 bases remained unmatched. CDR3 length equals 15 residues. Per the germline V gene, CDR1 is KGHSH and CDR2 is LQKENI. The CDR3 loop is CASSPPGQSGNTIYF. CDR3 nucleotides: TGTGCCAGCTCACCTCCGGGACAGAGTGGAAACACCATATATTTT.

The J gene is TRBJ2-7, the V gene TRBV24-1; tentatively, D is TRBD1 (6 bases). The CDR3 runs to 17 residues. Germline loops: CDR1 KGHDR, CDR2 SFDVKD. Trimming cost V 6 bases and J 0 bases, with 20 bases left between them. The CDR3 DNA follows: TGTGCCACCAGTTCTGGGGGACAAGGCCCGAGCTCCTACGAGCAGTACTTC. Its protein product is CATSSGGQGPSSYEQYF.

The chain carries TRBV11-2 and TRBJ2-1; TRBD2 matches 9 bases. The germline CDR1 and CDR2 sequences are SGHAT and FQNNGV. This CDR3 is built from 17 residues. The V and J ends lost 3 bases and 6 bases, in that order; junction bases with no gene match: 12. CDR3 bases: TGTGCCAGCAGCTTTTTGCTCTCGCGGGAGGGCTCCAATGAGCAGTTCTTC. Translation: CASSFLLSREGSNEQFF.

This clone was detected only a few times. The V gene is TRBV28, the J gene TRBJ1-5, with 7 bases fitting TRBD1. Germline CDR1 reads MDHEN; CDR2 reads SYDVKM. Losses at the gene ends were 6 bases for V and 3 bases for J; bases not matched to a gene: 8. There are 15 residues in the CDR3. The CDR3 region is CASRTGTENNQPQHF. CDR3 in DNA: TGTGCCAGCAGGACAGGGACGGAAAACAATCAGCCCCAGCATTTT. The variable domain in full, completed from reference TRBV28 and TRBJ1-5, reads DVKVTQSSRYLVKRTGEKVFLECVQDMDHENMFWYRQDPGLGLRLIYFSYDVKMKEKGDIPEGYSVSREKKERFSLILESASTNQTSMYLCASRTGTENNQPQHFGDGTRLSIL.

The rearrangement links TRBV27 to TRBJ2-1; 9 positions agree with TRBD1. With 3 bases clipped from V and 1 base from J, the junction kept 1 base outside the gene matches. Germline CDR1 MNHEY, CDR2 SMNVEV (reference sequence). The CDR3 spans 15 residues. The CDR3, as DNA: TGTGCCAGCAGTTTTGGACAGGGGTCCTACAATGAGCAGTTCTTC. Amino acid sequence: CASSFGQGSYNEQFF.

The sample holds a few counts of this clone. V usage is TRBV7-2 and J usage is TRBJ1-3; the D gene is possibly TRBD1 (5 bases). The CDR3 extends over 14 amino acids. CDR1 SGHTA and CDR2 FQGNSA come from the germline V gene. V lost 6 bases and J 0 bases, leaving 9 bases between the germline ends. The CDR3 coding sequence is TGTGCCAGCAGGGAGACAGCCTCTGGAAACACCATATATTTT. Protein product: CASRETASGNTIYF.

The chain joins TRBV6-2 or TRBV6-3 to TRBJ2-2, with 10 bases matching TRBD1. This CDR3 contains 15 residues. V shed 6 bases, J shed 5 bases, and the junction held 6 bases outside the gene matches. Germline-derived CDR1 and CDR2 are MNHEY and SVGEGT. CDR3 in DNA: TGTGCCAGCAGCTCGACAGGGGGCCGGACCGGGGAGCTGTTTTTT. Its translation is CASSSTGGRTGELFF.

The chain carries TRBV4-1 and TRBJ2-7; TRBD1 might be the D (5 bases). The germline CDR1 and CDR2 sequences are MGHRA and YSYEKL. Trimming left V 2 bases short and J 3 bases short, with 14 bases between. The CDR3 runs to 15 residues. The CDR3 sequence: CASSQNRQGFYEQYF. CDR3 DNA: TGCGCCAGCAGCCAAAATCGGCAGGGCTTCTACGAGCAGTACTTC.

The rearrangement uses TRBV24-1 and TRBJ2-7; TRBD1 is a possible D gene (6 bases). The V gene lost 4 bases and the J gene lost 2 bases, with 14 bases spanning the gap. The CDR3 contains 15 residues. Germline values: CDR1 KGHDR, CDR2 SFDVKD. The CDR3 DNA sequence: TGTGCCACCAGTGAGAAGGGGGACGGACCCTACGAGCAGTACTTC. This translates into CATSEKGDGPYEQYF.

The chain combines TRBV6-6 with TRBJ2-1, with TRBD2 as a possible D gene (6 bases). In germline, CDR1 is MNHNY, CDR2 SVGAGI (reference sequence). The CDR3 spans 14 residues. Trimming took off 4 bases at V and 2 bases at J, with 9 bases between the two ends. CDR3 DNA: TGTGCCAGCAGTTGGGGAGGCACCTACAATGAGCAGTTCTTC. This sequence encodes CASSWGGTYNEQFF.